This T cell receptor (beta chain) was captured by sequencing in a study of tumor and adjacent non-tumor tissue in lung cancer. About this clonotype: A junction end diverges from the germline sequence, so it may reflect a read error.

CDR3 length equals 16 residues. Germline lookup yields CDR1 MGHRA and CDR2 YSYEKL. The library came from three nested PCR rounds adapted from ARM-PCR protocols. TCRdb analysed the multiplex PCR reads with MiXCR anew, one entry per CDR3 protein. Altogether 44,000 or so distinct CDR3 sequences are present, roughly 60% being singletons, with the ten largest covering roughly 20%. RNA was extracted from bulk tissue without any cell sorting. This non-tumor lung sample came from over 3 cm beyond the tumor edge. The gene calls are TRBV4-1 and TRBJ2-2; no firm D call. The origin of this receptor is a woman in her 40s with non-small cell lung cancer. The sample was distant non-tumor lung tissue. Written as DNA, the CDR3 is TGCACCAGCAGTCAAGAATGGGCTACGGACACCGGGGAGCTGTTTTTT. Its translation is CTSSQEWATDTGELFF.